This record covers a single T cell receptor (beta chain). The CDR3 is 12 amino acids. V was clipped by 4 bases and J by 9 bases, with 10 bases between them. The germline V gene encodes CDR1 SGHTA and CDR2 FQGNSA. This record belongs to a study of blood T cell repertoires in COVID-19. Per the original data handling: Amplified reference gene primers provided the basis for estimating nucleated cell counts. The data were produced by immunoSEQ multiplex PCR, yet TCRdb's version contains in-frame clones alone and is incomplete. The V and J calls and clone size come from that table; D and trimming were worked out from the DNA. The sample has fewer than 200,000 clones; about 86% are singletons.

This TCR was sampled from a woman aged 50 to 60 in a cohort exposed to, infected with or recovered from COVID-19 (not recorded which). The chain joins TRBV7-2 to TRBJ2-1, with D unclear. Sequenced input: PBMCs or T cells enriched from blood (not recorded which). For the CDR3, the DNA is TGTGCCAGCAGCTCGACTGCTTCTGAGCAGTTCTTC. This codes for CASSSTASEQFF.